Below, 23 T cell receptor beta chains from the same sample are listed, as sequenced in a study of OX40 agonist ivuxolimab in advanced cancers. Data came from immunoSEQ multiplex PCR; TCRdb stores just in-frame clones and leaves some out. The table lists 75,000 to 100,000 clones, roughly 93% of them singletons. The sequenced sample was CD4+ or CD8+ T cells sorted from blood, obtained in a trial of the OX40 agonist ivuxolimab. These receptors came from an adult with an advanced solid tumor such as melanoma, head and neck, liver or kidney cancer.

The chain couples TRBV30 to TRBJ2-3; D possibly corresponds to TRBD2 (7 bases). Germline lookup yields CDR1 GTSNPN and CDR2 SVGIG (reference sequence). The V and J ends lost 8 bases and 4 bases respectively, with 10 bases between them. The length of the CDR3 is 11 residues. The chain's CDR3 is CAGGASDTQYF. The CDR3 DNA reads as TGTGCCGGGGGGGCCTCAGATACGCAGTATTTT.

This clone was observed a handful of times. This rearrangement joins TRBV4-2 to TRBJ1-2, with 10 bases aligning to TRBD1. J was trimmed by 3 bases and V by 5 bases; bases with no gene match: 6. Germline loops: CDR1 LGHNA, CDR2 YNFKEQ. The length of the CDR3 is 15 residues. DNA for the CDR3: TGTGCCAGCAGCGGCTCCGGGACAGGGGACTATGGCTACACCTTC. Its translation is CASSGSGTGDYGYTF.

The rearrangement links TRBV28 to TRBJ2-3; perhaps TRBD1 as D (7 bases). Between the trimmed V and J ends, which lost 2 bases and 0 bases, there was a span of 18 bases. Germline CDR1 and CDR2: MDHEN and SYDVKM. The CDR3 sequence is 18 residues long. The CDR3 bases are TGTGCCAGCAGTTTACGGTCCCAGGGGGGACTTAGCACAGATACGCAGTATTTT. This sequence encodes CASSLRSQGGLSTDTQYF.

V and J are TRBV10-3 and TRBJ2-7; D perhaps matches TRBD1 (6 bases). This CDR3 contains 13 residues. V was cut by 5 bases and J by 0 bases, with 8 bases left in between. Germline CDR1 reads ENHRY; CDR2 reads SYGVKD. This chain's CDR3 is CAISPGHSYEQYF. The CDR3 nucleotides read TGTGCCATCAGTCCGGGACACTCCTACGAGCAGTACTTC.

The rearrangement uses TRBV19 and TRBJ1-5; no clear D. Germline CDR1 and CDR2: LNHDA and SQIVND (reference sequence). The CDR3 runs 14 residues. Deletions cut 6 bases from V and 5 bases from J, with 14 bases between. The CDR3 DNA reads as TGTGCCAGTAGGTCACAGCAACATCATCAGCCCCAGCATTTT. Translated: CASRSQQHHQPQHF.

CDR3 in DNA: TGTGCCAGCCTCTACAGTAGCACAGATACGCAGTATTTT. Protein product: CASLYSSTDTQYF. The chain uses TRBV7-2 and TRBJ2-3; D is ambiguous. Germline V gene sequence: CDR1 SGHTA, CDR2 FQGNSA. CDR3 length: 13 amino acids. Trimming took off 8 bases at V and 0 bases at J, with 9 bases between the two ends.

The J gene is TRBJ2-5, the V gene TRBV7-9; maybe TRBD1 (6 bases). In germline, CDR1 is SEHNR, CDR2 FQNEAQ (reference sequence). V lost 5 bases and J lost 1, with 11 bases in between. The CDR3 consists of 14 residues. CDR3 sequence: CASSTLQGQETQYF. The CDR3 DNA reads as TGTGCCAGCAGCACCTTACAGGGCCAAGAGACCCAGTACTTC.

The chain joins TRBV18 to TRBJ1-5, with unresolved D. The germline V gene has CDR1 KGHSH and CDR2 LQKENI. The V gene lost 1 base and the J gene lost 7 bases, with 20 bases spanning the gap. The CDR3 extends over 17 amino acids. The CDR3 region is CASSPQTPDILGQPQHF. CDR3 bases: TGTGCCAGCTCACCACAAACTCCAGACATCCTAGGACAGCCCCAGCATTTT.

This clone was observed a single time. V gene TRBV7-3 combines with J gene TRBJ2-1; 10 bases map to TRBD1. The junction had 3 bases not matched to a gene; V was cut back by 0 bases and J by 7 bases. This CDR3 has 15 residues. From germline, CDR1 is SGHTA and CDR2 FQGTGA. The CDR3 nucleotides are TGTGCCAGCAGCTTAACGGGACAGGGGTCAAATGAGCAGTTCTTC. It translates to CASSLTGQGSNEQFF.

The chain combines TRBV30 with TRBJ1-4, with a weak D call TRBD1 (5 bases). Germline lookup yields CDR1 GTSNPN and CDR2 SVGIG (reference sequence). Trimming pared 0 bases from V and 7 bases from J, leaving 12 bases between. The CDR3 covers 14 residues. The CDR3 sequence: CAWSVGGGGEKLFF. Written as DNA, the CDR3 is TGTGCCTGGAGTGTGGGGGGAGGAGGTGAAAAACTGTTTTTT.

The CDR3 here is CASSQPSGEAFF. The CDR3 nucleotides read TGTGCCAGCAGCCAGCCCTCAGGAGAAGCTTTCTTT. The rearrangement joins TRBV11-2 to TRBJ1-1; D not certain. Germline V lookup: CDR1 SGHAT, CDR2 FQNNGV. The length of the CDR3 is 12 residues. Trimming shortened V by 5 bases and J by 8 bases, and 12 bases separated the two germline ends. Based on the CDR3 plus reference TRBV11-2 and TRBJ1-1, the full variable domain is EAGVAQSPRYKIIEKRQSVAFWCNPISGHATLYWYQQILGQGPKLLIQFQNNGVVDDSQLPKDRFSAERLKGVDSTLKIQPAKLEDSAVYLCASSQPSGEAFFGQGTRLTVV.

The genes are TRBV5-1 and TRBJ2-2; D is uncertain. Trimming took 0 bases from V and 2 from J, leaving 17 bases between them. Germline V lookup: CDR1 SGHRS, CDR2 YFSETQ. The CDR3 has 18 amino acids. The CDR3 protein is CASSLAGWADPNTGELFF. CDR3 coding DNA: TGCGCCAGCAGCTTGGCCGGGTGGGCCGATCCTAACACCGGGGAGCTGTTTTTT. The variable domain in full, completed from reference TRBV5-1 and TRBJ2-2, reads KAGVTQTPRYLIKTRGQQVTLSCSPISGHRSVSWYQQTPGQGLQFLFEYFSETQRNKGNFPGRFSGRQFSNSRSEMNVSTLELGDSALYLCASSLAGWADPNTGELFFGEGSRLTVL.

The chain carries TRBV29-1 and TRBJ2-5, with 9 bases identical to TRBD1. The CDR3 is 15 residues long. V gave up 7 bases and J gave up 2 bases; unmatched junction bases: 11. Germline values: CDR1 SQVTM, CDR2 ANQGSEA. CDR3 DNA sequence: TGCAGCGCGAAAACCGGGACAGGGCTGCAAGAGACCCAGTACTTC. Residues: CSAKTGTGLQETQYF.

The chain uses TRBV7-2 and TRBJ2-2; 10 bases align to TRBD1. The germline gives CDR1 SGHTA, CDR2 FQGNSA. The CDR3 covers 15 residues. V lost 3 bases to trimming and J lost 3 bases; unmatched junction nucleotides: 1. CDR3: CASSFGQGDTGELFF. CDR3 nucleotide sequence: TGTGCCAGCAGCTTTGGACAGGGGGACACCGGGGAGCTGTTTTTT.

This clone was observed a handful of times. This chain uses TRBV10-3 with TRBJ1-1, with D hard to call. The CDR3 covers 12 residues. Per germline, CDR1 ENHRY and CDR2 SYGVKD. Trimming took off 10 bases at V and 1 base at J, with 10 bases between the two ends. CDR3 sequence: CATSSPNTEAFF. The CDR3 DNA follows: TGTGCCACCAGCAGTCCGAACACTGAAGCTTTCTTT.

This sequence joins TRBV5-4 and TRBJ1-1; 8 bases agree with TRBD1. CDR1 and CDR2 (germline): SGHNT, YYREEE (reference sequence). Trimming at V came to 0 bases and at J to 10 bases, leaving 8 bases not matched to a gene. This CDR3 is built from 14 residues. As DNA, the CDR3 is TGTGCCAGCAGCTTGGATGGGGCAGGGGGCTCAGCTTTCTTT. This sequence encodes CASSLDGAGGSAFF.

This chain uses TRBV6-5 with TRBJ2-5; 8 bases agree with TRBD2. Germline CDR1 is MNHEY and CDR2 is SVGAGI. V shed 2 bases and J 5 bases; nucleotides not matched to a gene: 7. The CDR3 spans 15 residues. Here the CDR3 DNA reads TGTGCCAGCAGTTACGGCCCAGCGGGGGTTGAGACCCAGTACTTC. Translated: CASSYGPAGVETQYF.

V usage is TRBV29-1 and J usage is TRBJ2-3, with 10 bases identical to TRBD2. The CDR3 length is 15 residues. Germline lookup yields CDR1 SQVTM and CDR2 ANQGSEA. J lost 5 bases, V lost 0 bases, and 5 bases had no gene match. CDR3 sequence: CSVEDRASGGDTQYF. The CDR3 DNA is TGCAGCGTTGAAGATCGGGCTAGCGGGGGAGATACGCAGTATTTT.

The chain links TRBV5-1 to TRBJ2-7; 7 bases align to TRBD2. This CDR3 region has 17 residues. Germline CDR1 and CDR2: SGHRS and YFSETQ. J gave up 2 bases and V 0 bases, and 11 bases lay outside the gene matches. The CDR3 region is CASSLGASSGTAYEQYF. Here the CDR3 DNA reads TGCGCCAGCAGCTTGGGTGCGTCAAGCGGGACCGCCTACGAGCAGTACTTC. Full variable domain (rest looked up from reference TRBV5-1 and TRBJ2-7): KAGVTQTPRYLIKTRGQQVTLSCSPISGHRSVSWYQQTPGQGLQFLFEYFSETQRNKGNFPGRFSGRQFSNSRSEMNVSTLELGDSALYLCASSLGASSGTAYEQYFGPGTRLTVT.

In DNA form, the CDR3 reads TGTGCCAGCAGCCCCTTCCGGAGGGACGAGCAGTACTTC. Protein sequence: CASSPFRRDEQYF. The V gene is TRBV7-2, the J gene TRBJ2-7; D perhaps matches TRBD2 (6 bases). Germline loops: CDR1 SGHTA, CDR2 FQGNSA. The CDR3 has 13 amino acids. V was trimmed by 5 bases and J by 5 bases, leaving 13 bases between them.

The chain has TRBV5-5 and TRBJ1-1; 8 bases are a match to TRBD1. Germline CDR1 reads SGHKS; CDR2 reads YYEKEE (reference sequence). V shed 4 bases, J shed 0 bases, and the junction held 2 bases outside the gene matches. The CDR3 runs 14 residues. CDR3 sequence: CASSTTGVNTEAFF. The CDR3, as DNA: TGTGCCAGCAGCACGACAGGGGTGAACACTGAAGCTTTCTTT.

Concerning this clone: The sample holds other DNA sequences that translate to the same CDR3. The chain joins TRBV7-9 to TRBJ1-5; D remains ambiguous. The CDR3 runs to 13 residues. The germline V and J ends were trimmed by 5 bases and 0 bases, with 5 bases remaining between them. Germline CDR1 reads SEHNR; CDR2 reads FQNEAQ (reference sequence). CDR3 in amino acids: CASSRDSNQPQHF. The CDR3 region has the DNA TGTGCCAGCAGCCGAGATAGCAATCAGCCCCAGCATTTT.

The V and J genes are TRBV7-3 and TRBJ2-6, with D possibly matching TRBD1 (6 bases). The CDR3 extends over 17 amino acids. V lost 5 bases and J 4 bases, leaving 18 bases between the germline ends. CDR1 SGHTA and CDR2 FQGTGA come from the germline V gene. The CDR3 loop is CASSLYRDSGGANVLTF. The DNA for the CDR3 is TGTGCCAGCAGCCTATACAGGGATTCAGGAGGGGCCAACGTCCTGACTTTC.